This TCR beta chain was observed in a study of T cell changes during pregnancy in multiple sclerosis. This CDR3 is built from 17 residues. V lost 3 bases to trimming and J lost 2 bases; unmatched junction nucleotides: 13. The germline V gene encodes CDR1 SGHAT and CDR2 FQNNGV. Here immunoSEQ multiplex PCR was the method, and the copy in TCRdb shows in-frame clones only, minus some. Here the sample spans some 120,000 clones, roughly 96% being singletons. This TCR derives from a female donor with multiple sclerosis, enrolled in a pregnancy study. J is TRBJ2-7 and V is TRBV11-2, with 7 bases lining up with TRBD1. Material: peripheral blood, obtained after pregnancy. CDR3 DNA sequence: TGTGCCAGCAGCTTGGGGCAATCGAACAGGGGCCCCTACGAGCAGTACTTC. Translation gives CASSLGQSNRGPYEQYF. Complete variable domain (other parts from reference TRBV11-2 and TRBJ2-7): EAGVAQSPRYKIIEKRQSVAFWCNPISGHATLYWYQQILGQGPKLLIQFQNNGVVDDSQLPKDRFSAERLKGVDSTLKIQPAKLEDSAVYLCASSLGQSNRGPYEQYFGPGTRLTVT.